This TCR beta chain is drawn from a study of Ad26.COV2.S vaccination and SARS-CoV-2 variants. Across the whole study: Ad26.COV2.S given intramuscularly, once or twice 56 days apart.

From germline, CDR1 is LGHDT and CDR2 YNNKEL (reference sequence). This CDR3 is 18 amino acids long. J lost 0 bases, V lost 0 bases, and 7 bases had no gene match. Documented treatment: some 20 received Ad26.COV2.S at low or high dose, single or two shots; about 5 received placebo; per-sample allocation not given. Each sample was drawn 63 days after the first injection (of vaccine or placebo). Produced via immunoSEQ multiplex PCR; TCRdb's table is partial and in-frame only. The data show roughly 380,000 clones, more than 75% seen once. For this clone: Its antigen is currently unknown.

Whole-study results and caveats: Substantial breadth was reported for post-vaccination spike-specific CD8+ and CD4+ T cells.

The chain links TRBV3-1 (or the pseudogene TRBV3-2) to TRBJ2-3; TRBD2 aligns across 9 bases. The specimen was peripheral blood, collected in a trial of Ad26.COV2.S vaccine versus placebo. The TCR comes from a person between 18 and 59 years old who received the Ad26.COV2.S COVID-19 vaccine or a placebo. The CDR3 region has the DNA TGTGCCAGCAGCCAAGATCTAAGCGGGGGGACTAGCACAGATACGCAGTATTTT. This encodes CASSQDLSGGTSTDTQYF.